Listed here are 18 T cell receptor beta chains from one sample, sequenced in a study of T cell repertoires in cytomegalovirus infection. These receptors lack a known antigen. MiXCR, applied by TCRdb to the reads, yields one record per CDR3 protein. The sample includes about 51,000 distinct CDR3 sequences, over 15% seen only once; the top ten take less than 30%. The sample was CD8+ T cells from cultured PBMCs, taken from culture after CMV antigen stimulation. Receptors originate from a human donor in good health (CMV status not recorded). Some clones in this sample may be carry-over from other donors' samples.

The sample holds many counts of this clonotype. The rearrangement links TRBV7-6 to TRBJ2-2, with 9 bases that match TRBD1. The CDR3 runs to 15 residues. The germline V gene has CDR1 SGHVS and CDR2 FNYEAQ. Trimming removed 2 bases from V and 7 bases from J; junction bases left unmatched: 5. The CDR3 protein is CASSLNRGLGGELFF. DNA for the CDR3: TGTGCCAGCAGCTTAAACAGGGGGCTCGGCGGGGAGCTGTTTTTT.

J is TRBJ1-1 and V is TRBV30, with no clear D. CDR1 is GTSNPN, CDR2 SVGIG, per germline (reference sequence). The V end was cut by 5 bases, the J end by 1 base, with 14 bases between. The CDR3 contains 14 residues. The CDR3 nucleotides are TGTGCCTGGCAGCGGCAGGCTAAGAACACTGAAGCTTTCTTT. Translated, it gives CAWQRQAKNTEAFF.

At least ten counts were recorded for this clonotype. This chain links TRBV12-3 or TRBV12-4 with TRBJ2-3; D unresolved. The CDR3 consists of 15 residues. Trimming removed 7 bases at V and 6 bases at J, with 20 bases between. CDR3 in DNA: TGTGCCAGCAATCCCCCCTCCCCGAAGAGGGATACGCAGTATTTT. Protein sequence: CASNPPSPKRDTQYF.

V is TRBV28 and J is TRBJ2-3; 8 bases map to TRBD2. Trimming took 4 bases from V and 1 from J; bases not matched to a gene: 10. There are 17 residues in the CDR3. Germline values: CDR1 MDHEN, CDR2 SYDVKM. For the CDR3, the DNA is TGTGCCAGCAGTTCTCCTTTCACTAGCGGCCGCACAGATACGCAGTATTTT. Its protein is CASSSPFTSGRTDTQYF.

This clonotype has a handful of counts. This chain joins TRBV4-1 and TRBJ1-2; no clear D. Germline V gene sequence: CDR1 MGHRA, CDR2 YSYEKL. V shed 1 base and J shed 3 bases, with 12 bases lying between them. This CDR3 comprises 15 residues. The CDR3 is CASSQVPEGDYGYTF. The CDR3 DNA reads TGCGCCAGCAGCCAAGTTCCGGAGGGAGACTATGGCTACACCTTC.

The V and J genes are TRBV28 and TRBJ2-2, with 12 positions matching TRBD2. There are 15 residues in the CDR3. CDR1 MDHEN and CDR2 SYDVKM come from the germline V gene. With 8 bases clipped from V and 3 bases from J, the junction kept 4 bases outside the gene matches. CDR3 protein: CASYGLAGYTGELFF. DNA of the CDR3: TGTGCCAGCTATGGACTAGCGGGATACACCGGGGAGCTGTTTTTT.

The chain is built from TRBV7-3 and TRBJ2-1, with D possibly matching TRBD1 (6 bases). Germline V gene lookup returns CDR1 SGHTA and CDR2 FQGTGA. V was shortened by 1 base and J by 3 bases, with 10 bases between the two germline ends. The length of the CDR3 is 15 residues. The CDR3 reads CASSLSSTGYNEQFF. CDR3 bases: TGTGCCAGCAGCTTAAGCTCGACAGGCTACAATGAGCAGTTCTTC.

This clonotype was observed a few times. V and J are TRBV7-2 and TRBJ2-7; 10 bases are a match to TRBD2. The CDR3 runs 16 residues. Per germline, CDR1 SGHTA and CDR2 FQGNSA. The J segment lost 4 bases and the V segment lost 2 bases, leaving 8 bases of the junction unmatched. The CDR3 here is CASSLPEAGGPYEQYF. Here the CDR3 DNA reads TGTGCCAGCAGCTTACCGGAAGCGGGAGGGCCTTACGAGCAGTACTTC. Combining the CDR3 with reference TRBV7-2 and TRBJ2-7 gives the whole variable domain GAGVSQSPSNKVTEKGKDVELRCDPISGHTALYWYRQSLGQGLEFLIYFQGNSAPDKSGLPSDRFSAERTGGSVSTLTIQRTQQEDSAVYLCASSLPEAGGPYEQYFGPGTRLTVT.

This clonotype was observed at least ten times. CDR3 sequence: CASSIWGTEAFF. DNA for the CDR3: TGTGCCAGTAGTATTTGGGGCACTGAAGCTTTCTTT. The chain couples TRBV19 to TRBJ1-1; D is unclear. The CDR3 sequence is 12 residues long. Germline V gives CDR1 LNHDA, CDR2 SQIVND (reference sequence). Trimming took 3 bases from V and 4 from J, leaving 6 bases between them. Variable domain in full (rest from reference TRBV19 and TRBJ1-1): DGGITQSPKYLFRKEGQNVTLSCEQNLNHDAMYWYRQDPGQGLRLIYYSQIVNDFQKGDIAEGYSVSREKKESFPLTVTSAQKNPTAFYLCASSIWGTEAFFGQGTRLTVV.

The chain combines TRBV20-1 with TRBJ2-2; the D is unclear. The germline V gene encodes CDR1 DFQATT and CDR2 SNEGSKA (reference sequence). The length of the CDR3 is 13 residues. The V and J ends lost 6 bases and 4 bases respectively, with 12 bases between them. This CDR3 is CSAKAYFTGELFF. The CDR3 nucleotides read TGCAGTGCGAAGGCCTACTTCACCGGGGAGCTGTTTTTT.

This clonotype has a handful of counts. A much larger clone is a single base away; this may be a read error. This rearrangement joins TRBV20-1 to TRBJ2-5, with 12 positions matching TRBD2. The germline V gene encodes CDR1 DFQATT and CDR2 SNEGSKA (reference sequence). This CDR3 has 15 amino acids. The CDR3 region has the DNA TGCAGTACTAGAGATCGGACTAGCGGGGTTGAGACCCAGTACTTC. Translated, it gives CSTRDRTSGVETQYF.

The chain employs TRBV7-7 and TRBJ2-2; TRBD2 matches 10 bases. CDR1 is SSHAT, CDR2 FNYEAQ, per germline (reference sequence). The CDR3 is 16 amino acids. The trim removed 5 bases at V and 1 base at J, leaving 4 bases unmatched. The DNA for the CDR3 is TGTGCCAGCAGCCCACGGACTAGCGGGAACACCGGGGAGCTGTTTTTT. Protein product: CASSPRTSGNTGELFF.

In this sample, this clonotype turned up once. V gene TRBV6-2 or TRBV6-3 combines with J gene TRBJ1-5; D is uncertain. Germline values: CDR1 MNHEY, CDR2 SVGEGT. Trimming took off 8 bases at V and 6 bases at J, with 14 bases between the two ends. CDR3 size: 13 residues. The CDR3 bases are TGTGCCAGCCGAAGTTGGGAGGGTCAGCCCCAGCATTTT. The encoded protein is CASRSWEGQPQHF.

The chain is built from TRBV7-9 and TRBJ2-2; 9 bases are a match to TRBD2. Germline assignment: CDR1 SEHNR and CDR2 FQNEAQ (reference sequence). V gave up 6 bases and J gave up 2 bases; unmatched junction bases: 10. This CDR3 is 17 amino acids long. The CDR3 DNA sequence: TGTGCCAGCAGTCCGCCGGGACTAGCAGTTAACACCGGGGAGCTGTTTTTT. Protein product: CASSPPGLAVNTGELFF.

This clonotype appeared a few times. This sequence joins TRBV7-2 and TRBJ1-4, with D possibly TRBD1 on 5 matching bases. The germline V and J ends were trimmed by 2 bases and 8 bases, with 12 bases remaining between them. CDR1 and CDR2 (germline): SGHTA, FQGNSA. This CDR3 region has 14 residues. CDR3 protein: CASSLFDRGEKLFF. As DNA, the CDR3 is TGTGCCAGCAGCTTATTTGACAGAGGGGAAAAACTGTTTTTT.

This chain connects TRBV7-2 to TRBJ1-2; D is unclear. This CDR3 is 13 amino acids long. V was shortened by 3 bases and J by 3 bases, with 8 bases between the two germline ends. From germline, CDR1 is SGHTA and CDR2 FQGNSA. The CDR3 reads CASSLESYYGYTF. In DNA form, the CDR3 reads TGTGCCAGCAGCTTGGAGTCATACTATGGCTACACCTTC.

The V gene is TRBV27, the J gene TRBJ2-1; 10 nucleotides match TRBD1. After removal of 5 bases from V and 9 bases from J, the junction contained 7 bases not matched to a gene. The germline CDR1 and CDR2 sequences are MNHEY and SMNVEV (reference sequence). CDR3 size: 14 residues. The chain's CDR3 is CASSLTGGWGEQFF. The CDR3 DNA sequence: TGTGCCAGCAGTCTGACAGGGGGCTGGGGTGAGCAGTTCTTC.

The V gene is TRBV7-2, the J gene TRBJ1-5, with D unresolved. Germline CDR1 and CDR2: SGHTA and FQGNSA. V gave up 5 bases and J gave up 3 bases, with 8 bases separating them. The CDR3 sequence is 13 residues long. CDR3 amino acids: CASSPSSNQPQHF. The CDR3, as DNA: TGTGCCAGCAGCCCCAGTTCCAATCAGCCCCAGCATTTT.